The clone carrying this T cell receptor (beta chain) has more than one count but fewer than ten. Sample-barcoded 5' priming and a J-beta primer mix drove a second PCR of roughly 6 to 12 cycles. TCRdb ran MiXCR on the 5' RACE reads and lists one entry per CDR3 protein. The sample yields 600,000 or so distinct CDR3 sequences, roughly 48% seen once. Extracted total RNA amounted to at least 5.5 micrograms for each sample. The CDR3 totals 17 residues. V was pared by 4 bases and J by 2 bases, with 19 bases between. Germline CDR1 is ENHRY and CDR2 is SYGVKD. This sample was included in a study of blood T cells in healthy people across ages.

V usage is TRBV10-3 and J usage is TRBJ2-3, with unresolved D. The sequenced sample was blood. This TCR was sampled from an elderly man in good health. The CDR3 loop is CAISVAATNSYTDTQYF. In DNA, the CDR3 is TGTGCCATCAGTGTTGCGGCCACCAATAGTTACACAGATACGCAGTATTTT.